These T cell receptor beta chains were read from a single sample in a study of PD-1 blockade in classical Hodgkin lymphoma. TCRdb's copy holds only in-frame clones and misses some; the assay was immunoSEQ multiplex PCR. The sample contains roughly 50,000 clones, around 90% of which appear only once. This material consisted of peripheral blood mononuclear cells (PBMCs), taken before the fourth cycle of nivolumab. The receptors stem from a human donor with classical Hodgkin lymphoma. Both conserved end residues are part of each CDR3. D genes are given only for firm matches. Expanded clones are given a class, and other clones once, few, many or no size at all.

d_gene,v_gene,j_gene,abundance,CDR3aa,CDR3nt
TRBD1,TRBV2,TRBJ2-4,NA,CASSAGQDRSLAKNIQYF,TGTGCCAGCAGTGCGGGACAGGATAGAAGCCTAGCCAAAAACATTCAGTACTTC
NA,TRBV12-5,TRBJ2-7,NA,CASGSRLTLPHEQYF,TGTGCTAGTGGTTCCCGACTTACTCTCCCGCACGAGCAGTACTTC
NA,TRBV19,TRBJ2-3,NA,CASSFRTDTQYF,TGTGCCAGTAGTTTCCGCACAGATACGCAGTATTTT
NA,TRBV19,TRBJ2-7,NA,CASSSQSYEQYF,TGTGCCAGTAGTAGCCAGTCCTACGAGCAGTACTTC
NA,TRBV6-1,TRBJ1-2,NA,CASTLTAGANYGYTF,TGTGCCAGCACTTTGACAGCCGGAGCTAACTATGGCTACACCTTC
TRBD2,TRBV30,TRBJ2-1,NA,CAWSVWGGDFYNEQFF,TGTGCCTGGAGTGTATGGGGGGGGGATTTTTACAATGAGCAGTTCTTC
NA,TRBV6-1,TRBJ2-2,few,CASSGQGWTGELFF,TGTGCCAGCAGTGGCCAGGGGTGGACCGGGGAGCTGTTTTTT
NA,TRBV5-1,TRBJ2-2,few,CASSLFGVAANTGELFF,TGCGCCAGCAGCTTGTTTGGGGTAGCGGCGAACACCGGGGAGCTGTTTTTT
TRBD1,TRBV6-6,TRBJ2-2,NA,CASMWTGWTGELFF,TGTGCCAGTATGTGGACAGGGTGGACCGGGGAGCTGTTTTTT
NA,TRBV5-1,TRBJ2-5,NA,CASSPAGLTETQYF,TGCGCCAGCAGCCCAGCAGGTCTTACTGAGACCCAGTACTTC
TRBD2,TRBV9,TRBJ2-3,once,CASSPRFKREGPDTQYF,TGTGCCAGCAGCCCCCGATTCAAGCGGGAGGGCCCGGATACGCAGTATTTT
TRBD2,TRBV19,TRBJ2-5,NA,CASSIRGGAGETQYF,TGTGCCAGTAGTATACGGGGGGGCGCGGGAGAGACCCAGTACTTC
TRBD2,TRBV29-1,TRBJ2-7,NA,CSVWGRLAGGLDEQYF,TGCAGCGTATGGGGTCGGCTAGCGGGAGGCCTCGACGAGCAGTACTTC
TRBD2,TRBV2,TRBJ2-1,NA,CASMGGRSYNEQFF,TGTGCCAGCATGGGCGGGAGATCCTACAATGAGCAGTTCTTC
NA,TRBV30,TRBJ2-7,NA,CAWSVTAGGVEQYF,TGTGCCTGGAGTGTGACGGCGGGTGGTGTGGAGCAGTACTTC
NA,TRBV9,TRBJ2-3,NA,CASSVRQGGTDTQYF,TGTGCCAGCAGCGTAAGGCAGGGCGGCACAGATACGCAGTATTTT
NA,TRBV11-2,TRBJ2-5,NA,CASSLGVHAETQYF,TGTGCCAGCAGCTTAGGAGTCCACGCAGAGACCCAGTACTTC
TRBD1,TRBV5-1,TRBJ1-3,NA,CASSLQTGGLSGNTIYF,TGCGCCAGCAGCTTGCAAACAGGGGGCCTTTCTGGAAACACCATATATTTT
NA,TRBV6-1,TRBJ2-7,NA,CASRYEQYF,TGTGCCAGCAGATACGAGCAGTACTTC
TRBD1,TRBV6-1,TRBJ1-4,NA,CASSLQGTNEKLFF,TGTGCCAGCAGCCTACAGGGGACTAATGAAAAACTGTTTTTT
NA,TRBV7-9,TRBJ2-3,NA,CASSLEPSTDTQYF,TGTGCCAGCAGCTTAGAGCCTAGCACAGATACGCAGTATTTT
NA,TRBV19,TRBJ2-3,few,CASSMLANTQYF,TGTGCCAGTAGTATGCTCGCTAATACGCAGTATTTT
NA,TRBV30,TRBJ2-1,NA,CAWRLKNEQFF,TGTGCCTGGCGCTTGAAGAATGAGCAGTTCTTC
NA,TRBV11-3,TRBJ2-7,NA,CASSSNPVQVLSSYEQYF,TGTGCCAGCAGCTCTAACCCAGTACAGGTACTCAGCTCCTACGAGCAGTACTTC
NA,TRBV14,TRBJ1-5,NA,CASSDGGGNQPQHF,TGTGCCAGCAGCGATGGAGGTGGCAATCAGCCCCAGCATTTT
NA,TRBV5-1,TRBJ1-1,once,CASSPQTTNTEAFF,TGCGCCAGCAGCCCCCAGACGACGAACACTGAAGCTTTCTTT
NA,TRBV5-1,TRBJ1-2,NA,CASSPRTVNYGYTF,TGCGCCAGCAGCCCTCGGACAGTTAACTATGGCTACACCTTC
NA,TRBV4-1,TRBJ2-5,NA,CASSILALQETQYF,TGCGCCAGCAGCATACTAGCTCTTCAAGAGACCCAGTACTTC
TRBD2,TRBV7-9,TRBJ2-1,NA,CASSLESGRDSYNEQFF,TGTGCCAGCAGCTTAGAAAGCGGGAGGGACTCCTACAATGAGCAGTTCTTC
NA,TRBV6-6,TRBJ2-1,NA,CASSWSNEQFF,TGTGCCAGCAGTTGGTCGAATGAGCAGTTCTTC
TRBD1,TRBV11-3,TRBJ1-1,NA,CASSRQGPMNTEAFF,TGTGCCAGCAGTAGACAGGGTCCGATGAACACTGAAGCTTTCTTT
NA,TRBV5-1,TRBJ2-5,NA,CASSLVGGQETQYF,TGCGCCAGCAGCTTGGTAGGGGGGCAGGAGACCCAGTACTTC
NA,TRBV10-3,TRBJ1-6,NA,CAISEGGLDSPLHF,TGTGCCATCAGTGAGGGGGGATTGGATTCACCCCTCCACTTT
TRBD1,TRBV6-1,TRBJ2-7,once,CASTPRDRIYEQYF,TGTGCCAGCACCCCACGGGACAGAATCTACGAGCAGTACTTC
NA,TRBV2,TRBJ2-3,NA,CASGIDTQYF,TGTGCCAGCGGGATAGATACGCAGTATTTT
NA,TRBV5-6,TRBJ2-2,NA,CASSLVSVNTGELFF,TGTGCCAGCAGCTTGGTATCAGTGAACACCGGGGAGCTGTTTTTT
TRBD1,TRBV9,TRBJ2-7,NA,CASSVSGDRGGYEQYF,TGTGCCAGCAGCGTATCTGGGGACAGGGGAGGTTACGAGCAGTACTTC
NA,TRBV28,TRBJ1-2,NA,CASRSGAFIVRYTF,TGTGCCAGCAGATCAGGGGCCTTTATAGTCCGCTACACCTTC
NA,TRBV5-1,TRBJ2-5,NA,CASSLLLGPQETQYF,TGCGCCAGCAGCTTGCTTCTAGGGCCCCAAGAGACCCAGTACTTC
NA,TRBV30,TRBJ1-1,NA,CASPGWGNTEAFF,TGTGCCTCCCCAGGGTGGGGGAACACTGAAGCTTTCTTT
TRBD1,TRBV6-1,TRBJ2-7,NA,CASRRTGKWEQYF,TGTGCCAGCCGACGGACAGGGAAGTGGGAGCAGTACTTC
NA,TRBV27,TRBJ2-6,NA,CASLRSVQSSGANVLTF,TGTGCCAGCCTCAGGAGCGTACAGAGCTCTGGGGCCAACGTCCTGACTTTC
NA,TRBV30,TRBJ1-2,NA,CAWSVRRTYGYTF,TGTGCCTGGAGTGTGAGACGGACCTATGGCTACACCTTC
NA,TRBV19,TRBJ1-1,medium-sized,CASSIGGNTEAFF,TGTGCCAGTAGTATAGGAGGGAACACTGAAGCTTTCTTT
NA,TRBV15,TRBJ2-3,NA,CATSSGGSGTDTQYF,TGTGCCACCAGCAGCGGGGGAAGTGGCACAGATACGCAGTATTTT
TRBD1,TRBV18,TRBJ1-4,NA,CASSPDRWTPGQGATNEKLFF,TGTGCCAGCTCCCCCGATCGGTGGACCCCGGGACAGGGTGCAACTAATGAAAAACTGTTTTTT
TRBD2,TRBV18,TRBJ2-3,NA,CASSPIASGSTDTQYF,TGTGCCAGCTCACCGATAGCTAGCGGTAGCACAGATACGCAGTATTTT
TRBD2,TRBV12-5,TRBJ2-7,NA,CASGLVLTSGSYEQYF,TGTGCTAGTGGTTTGGTACTGACTAGCGGCTCCTACGAGCAGTACTTC
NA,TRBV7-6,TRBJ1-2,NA,CASSFGPGVNYGYTF,TGTGCCAGCAGCTTTGGTCCGGGGGTAAACTATGGCTACACCTTC
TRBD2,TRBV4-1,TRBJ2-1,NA,CASSQVVERGPLNEQFF,TGCGCCAGCAGCCAAGTTGTCGAGCGGGGGCCCTTGAATGAGCAGTTCTTC
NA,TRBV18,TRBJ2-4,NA,CASSPRDNLAKNIQYF,TGTGCCAGCTCACCGCGGGACAACTTAGCCAAAAACATTCAGTACTTC
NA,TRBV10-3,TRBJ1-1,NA,CAISDPLNTEAFF,TGTGCCATCAGTGACCCACTGAACACTGAAGCTTTCTTT
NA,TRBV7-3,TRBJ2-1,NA,CASSFKAPGVVNNEQFF,TGTGCCAGCAGCTTTAAAGCCCCCGGGGTGGTCAACAATGAGCAGTTCTTC
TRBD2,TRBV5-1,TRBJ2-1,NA,CASSQRTSGVNEQFF,TGCGCCAGCAGCCAAAGGACTAGCGGGGTGAATGAGCAGTTCTTC
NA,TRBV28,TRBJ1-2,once,CASSAPDGSNGYTF,TGTGCCAGCAGTGCACCGGATGGTTCTAATGGCTACACCTTC